This T cell receptor beta chain was identified during a study of blood T cell repertoires in COVID-19. In the study overall: PBMCs, B-cell-depleted T cells, or T cells provided the cDNA or gDNA that made up the material.

The CDR3 has 17 residues. The germline CDR1 and CDR2 sequences are SGHDN and FVKESK. The V segment lost 1 base and the J segment 3 bases; nucleotides outside the gene matches: 8. Measured with immunoSEQ multiplex PCR; TCRdb has only the in-frame clones, and not every one. The table lists about 160,000 clones, over 75% of them singletons. The source is a woman aged 45-60 years who had recovered from COVID-19. The chain employs TRBV14 and TRBJ2-2; 7 bases line up with TRBD2. Sequenced input: PBMCs or T cells enriched from blood (not recorded which). CDR3 bases: TGTGCCAGCAGCCAAGGGTTCACTAGCGCGGACACCGGGGAGCTGTTTTTT. Its protein product is CASSQGFTSADTGELFF. The variable domain in full, completed from reference TRBV14 and TRBJ2-2, reads EAGVTQFPSHSVIEKGQTVTLRCDPISGHDNLYWYRRVMGKEIKFLLHFVKESKQDESGMPNNRFLAERTGGTYSTLKVQPAELEDSGVYFCASSQGFTSADTGELFFGEGSRLTVL.